This entry describes one T cell receptor beta chain. What it binds is unknown. Here immunoSEQ multiplex PCR was the method, and the copy in TCRdb shows in-frame clones only, minus some. Altogether roughly 78,000 clones are present, around 73% being singletons, with the ten largest covering 7.1%. Those with chemo-refractory metastatic non-small-cell lung cancer were treated with focal radiation combined with CTLA-4 blockade using ipilimumab. This sample is part of a study of radiotherapy plus CTLA-4 blockade in lung cancer. Study information: The study recorded objective responses in about 20% of patients and disease control in under 35%.

General study points: The study found tumor-derived TCR clones expanded in blood after radiotherapy plus ipilimumab.

Germline CDR1 reads SEHNR; CDR2 reads FQNEAQ (reference sequence). The V end was cut by 5 bases, the J end by 6 bases, with 12 bases between. The CDR3 loop spans 13 amino acids. Sample: peripheral blood, taken from a patient treated with radiotherapy plus ipilimumab. The rearrangement joins TRBV7-9 to TRBJ2-3, with D possibly being TRBD1 (7 bases). This receptor was identified in a human donor with non-small cell lung cancer who had a complete response to radiotherapy plus ipilimumab. CDR3 sequence (DNA): TGTGCCAGCAGCGCCTCAGGGGGGGATACGCAGTATTTT. This translates into CASSASGGDTQYF.